Following are 32 T cell receptor beta chains from one sample sequenced in a study of tumor-infiltrating lymphocytes in primary liver carcinoma (dated by TCRdb to 2017 to 2019). These reads were obtained on an Illumina HiSeq 2500. Using a constant-region primer and ProtoScript II reverse transcriptase, TCRbeta-specific cDNA was reverse-transcribed from 400 to 550 ng total RNA. TCRbeta libraries were built with three nested multiplex PCR rounds, a slightly modified ARM-PCR procedure. Multiplex TRBV1-TRBV30 forward primers and a Cbeta reverse primer were used in the first two PCR rounds, each of which was run for 10 to 11 cycles. The public reads were reprocessed in TCRdb via fastp at Q25 and MiXCR, keeping in-frame beta chains. Every distinct CDR3 protein forms one entry, paired with its most common genes and DNA. Within this sample are about 350,000 distinct CDR3 sequences, with less than 75% of them counted one time only. The ten largest clones add up to 5.5% to 7% of the sample.

Blood RNA was extracted from unsorted whole blood with TRIzol reagent; germline DNA came from the DNeasy Blood & Tissue kit. Material for sequencing was peripheral blood. These receptors were collected from a middle-aged man with primary liver carcinoma and hepatitis B virus infection.

In this sample, this clonotype turned up once. One end of the junction is discordant with germline, which a read error may explain. This chain connects TRBV4-1 to TRBJ1-1; 10 positions agree with TRBD1. In germline, CDR1 is MGHRA, CDR2 YSYEKL. The CDR3 totals 15 residues. The CDR3 protein is CAGSQRTGGNTEAFF. CDR3 in DNA: TGCGCCGGCAGCCAAAGGACAGGGGGGAACACTGAAGCTTTCTTT.

This chain links TRBV11-2 with TRBJ2-7; D gene ambiguous. Germline V lookup: CDR1 SGHAT, CDR2 FQNNGV. The CDR3 spans 14 residues. Trimming cost V 1 base and J 7 bases, with 14 bases left between them. CDR3 nucleotide sequence: TGTGCCAGCAGCTTAGCAAGGATCGTCTATGAGCAGTACTTC. Translation gives CASSLARIVYEQYF.

Concerning this clonotype: This clone may be a read error of a much larger clone one base away. Written as DNA, the CDR3 is TGTGCCAGCAGCAGGCCCAGCGGGAAGAGCACAGATACGGAGTATTTT. This sequence encodes CASSRPSGKSTDTEYF. V is TRBV4-2 and J is TRBJ2-3; TRBD2 aligns across 7 bases. Germline V CDR1 and CDR2: LGHNA, YNFKEQ. The CDR3 totals 16 residues.

V is TRBV24-1 and J is TRBJ1-5; D may be TRBD1 (5 bases). Trimming stripped 9 bases from V and 5 bases from J, with 16 bases between. This CDR3 spans 14 amino acids. Germline V CDR1 and CDR2: KGHDR, SFDVKD. The CDR3 DNA sequence: TGTGCCACCGGAGATGCAGGGAGAGATCAGCCCCAGCATTTT. This sequence encodes CATGDAGRDQPQHF.

Worth noting for this clonotype: Mismatch with germline at one junction end may stem from a read error. The chain joins TRBV11-2 to TRBJ2-1; 10 bases fit TRBD2. The CDR3 loop spans 17 amino acids. Germline CDR1 reads SGHAT; CDR2 reads FQNNGV. The CDR3 protein is CASSLDLGAGGGNEQFF. The DNA of the CDR3 is TGTGCCAGCAGCTTAGATCTCGGAGCGGGAGGGGGTAATGAGCAGTTTTTC.

This clonotype was counted at least ten times. In nucleotides, the CDR3 is TGCGCCAGCAGCCAAATCGACCTGGGGTTTAGGGGTTCACCCCTCCACTTT. The encoded protein is CASSQIDLGFRGSPLHF. V is TRBV4-1 and J is TRBJ1-6; D perhaps matches TRBD1 (5 bases). V lost 2 bases and J 9 bases, leaving 20 bases between the germline ends. The CDR3 runs 17 residues. CDR1 and CDR2 from the germline V gene are MGHRA and YSYEKL.

Details on this clonotype: An end of the junction does not agree with germline; a read error may underlie this. This chain uses TRBV4-1 with TRBJ2-7; possibly TRBD1 for D (5 bases). This CDR3 has 14 residues. CDR1 is MGHRA and CDR2 is YSYEKL in the germline V gene. For the CDR3, the DNA is TGCGCCAGCAGGCAAGGGGTGGGATCCTACGAGCAGTACTTC. This translates into CASRQGVGSYEQYF.

About this clonotype itself: A much larger clone sits a single nucleotide away, making a read error possible. The chain joins TRBV29-1 to TRBJ2-7; tentative D call: TRBD1 (5 bases). The CDR3 length is 12 residues. Germline V gene lookup returns CDR1 SQVTM and CDR2 ANQGSEA. The germline V and J ends were trimmed by 8 bases and 2 bases, with 13 bases remaining between them. This chain's CDR3 is CSLKKDTYEQYF. The DNA for the CDR3 is TGCAGCCTTAAAAAGGACACCTACGAGCAGTACTTC.

This chain links TRBV29-1 with TRBJ2-5; D might be TRBD2 (5 bases). V dropped 4 bases and J dropped 9 bases, with 12 bases sitting between them. Germline V CDR1 and CDR2: SQVTM, ANQGSEA. The CDR3 totals 11 residues. DNA for the CDR3: TGCAGCGTTGCTGTACTCGGGGCCCAGTACTTC. This gives the protein CSVAVLGAQYF.

A note on this clonotype: A read error may explain this, as a much larger clone is one base away. The V call is TRBV4-1, the J call TRBJ1-4; D call uncertain. Germline V lookup: CDR1 MGHRA, CDR2 YSYEKL. The V gene lost 0 bases and the J gene lost 0 bases, with 17 bases spanning the gap. CDR3 length equals 19 residues. The CDR3 DNA reads as TGCGCCAGCAGCCAAGAACCGGGATGCATCACGGCAACTAATGAAAAACTGTTTTTT. Its translation is CASSQEPGCITATNEKLFF.

The chain couples TRBV11-2 to TRBJ2-7; D gene ambiguous. Germline CDR1 reads SGHAT; CDR2 reads FQNNGV. This CDR3 is 14 amino acids long. Deletions cut 3 bases from V and 6 bases from J, with 15 bases between. The chain's CDR3 is CASSLVWTRVEQYF. The CDR3 nucleotides are TGTGCCAGCAGCTTGGTGTGGACGAGAGTCGAGCAGTACTTC.

A single count supports this clonotype. This clone may be a read error of a much larger clone one base away. The genes are TRBV29-1 and TRBJ2-1, with 8 bases identical to TRBD2. The germline V gene has CDR1 SQVTM and CDR2 ANQGSEA. With V trimmed by 4 bases and J by 12 bases, 11 bases remained unmatched. The CDR3 runs 13 residues. For the CDR3, the DNA is TGCAGCGTTGTTGCGGGAGGCCTAGGTGCGCAGTTCTTC. Translated: CSVVAGGLGAQFF.

In the case of this clonotype: This could be a read error, since a much larger clone is one nucleotide away. V usage is TRBV29-1 and J usage is TRBJ2-2; 8 bases line up with TRBD2. CDR3 length: 15 residues. Trimming cost V 7 bases and J 7 bases; bases outside gene matches: 14. In germline, CDR1 is SQVTM, CDR2 ANQGSEA. CDR3 DNA: TGCAGCGCCTGGGACATTAGCGGGATAGGCGGGGAGCTGTTTTTT. As protein: CSAWDISGIGGELFF.

This clonotype is medium-sized within its sample. The V gene is TRBV11-2, the J gene TRBJ1-1; no firm D call. Trimming shortened V by 1 base and J by 3 bases, and 9 bases separated the two germline ends. The germline V gene has CDR1 SGHAT and CDR2 FQNNGV. This CDR3 contains 14 residues. CDR3 residues: CASSLVPGDTEAFF. CDR3 DNA sequence: TGTGCCAGCAGCTTAGTCCCCGGGGACACTGAAGCTTTCTTT.

This clonotype occurred a few times. A read error is likely, as this CDR3 ends without the conserved phenylalanine or tryptophan. This chain connects TRBV6-5 to TRBJ1-6, with D maybe TRBD1 (5 bases). The CDR3 contains 17 residues. CDR1 and CDR2 (germline): MNHEY, SVGAGI. V lost 3 bases to trimming and J lost 0 bases, with 12 bases between them. The CDR3 coding sequence is TGTGCCAGCAGTTATGGGCGCCAGGGCTCCTATAATTCACCCCTCCACTCT. It codes for CASSYGRQGSYNSPLHS.

Remarks on this clonotype: The junction does not match germline at one end; this may be a read error. The rearrangement links TRBV11-2 to TRBJ2-1; 10 bases agree with TRBD2. Germline assignment: CDR1 SGHAT and CDR2 FQNNGV. The CDR3 runs to 21 residues. This chain's CDR3 is CASSPSGLAVRMGSSYNEHLF. The CDR3 DNA follows: TGTGCCAGCAGCCCATCAGGACTAGCGGTTAGGATGGGGTCCTCCTACAATGAGCATCTCTTC. Together with reference TRBV11-2 and TRBJ2-1, the CDR3 gives the full variable domain: EAGVAQSPRYKIIEKRQSVAFWCNPISGHATLYWYQQILGQGPKLLIQFQNNGVVDDSQLPKDRFSAERLKGVDSTLKIQPAKLEDSAVYLCASSPSGLAVRMGSSYNEHLFGPGTRLTVL.

With respect to this clonotype: An end of the junction differs from the germline gene, which may be a read error. The rearrangement uses TRBV5-1 and TRBJ2-1; the D gene could be TRBD1 or TRBD2 (5 bases each). CDR3 length: 15 residues. In germline, CDR1 is SGHRS, CDR2 YFSETQ. CDR3 coding DNA: TGCACCAGCAGCGGCGTTAGGGGTTCCTACAATGAGCAGTTCTTC. Translated: CTSSGVRGSYNEQFF.

This clonotype was recorded many times. The chain joins TRBV6-5 to TRBJ1-1; no reliable D call. V shed 3 bases and J shed 1 base, with 6 bases lying between them. Germline CDR1 reads MNHEY; CDR2 reads SVGAGI. The CDR3 is made up of 13 amino acids. For the CDR3, the DNA is TGTGCCAGCAGTTATAGACGGAACACTGAAGCTTTCTTT. Translated: CASSYRRNTEAFF.

This clonotype appeared once. The chain has TRBV7-9 and TRBJ2-7; possibly TRBD2 for D (5 bases). The V and J ends lost 6 bases and 3 bases respectively, with 18 bases between them. This CDR3 comprises 15 residues. Looked up from germline, CDR1 is SEHNR and CDR2 is FQNEAQ (reference sequence). For the CDR3, the DNA is TGTGCCAGCAGTGGAGCGGTTGGAAATATCTACGAGCAGTACTTC. This codes for CASSGAVGNIYEQYF.

As concerns this clonotype: A junction boundary mismatches the germline segment, possibly from a read error. V is TRBV11-2 and J is TRBJ2-5, with D possibly being TRBD1 (5 bases). Germline V gene lookup returns CDR1 SGHAT and CDR2 FQNNGV. The CDR3 length is 14 residues. The CDR3 is CTSSLDIGKETQYF. DNA for the CDR3: TGTACCAGCAGCCTGGACATTGGAAAAGAGACCCAGTACTTC.

Concerning this clonotype itself: Possible read error: a much larger clone is one base away. This chain uses TRBV5-6 with TRBJ2-1; no definite D call. CDR1 SGHDT and CDR2 YYEEEE come from the germline V gene. V lost 1 base to trimming and J lost 0 bases, with 8 bases between them. This CDR3 spans 15 amino acids. CDR3 sequence: CASSLFPGSYNEQFF. CDR3 DNA sequence: TGTGCCAGCAGCTTGTTCCCAGGCTCCTACAATGAGCAGTTCTTC.

Worth noting for this clonotype: A much larger clone is a single base away; this may be a read error. This rearrangement joins TRBV11-2 to TRBJ2-7; D is unresolved. The CDR3 totals 13 residues. The germline CDR1 and CDR2 sequences are SGHAT and FQNNGV. Between the trimmed V and J ends, which lost 2 bases and 9 bases, there was a span of 14 bases. The CDR3: CASSLSELESQYF. The CDR3 DNA reads TGTGCCAGCAGCTTAAGTGAGCTAGAGTCGCAGTACTTC.

On this clonotype itself: At one end, the junction sequence differs from germline, possibly due to a read error. The chain employs TRBV29-1 and TRBJ1-2, with 9 bases fitting TRBD1. This CDR3 spans 12 amino acids. Germline loops: CDR1 SQVTM, CDR2 ANQGSEA. The CDR3 spells CGVEQGAGGYTF. The DNA for the CDR3 is TGCGGCGTTGAACAGGGGGCTGGTGGCTACACCTTC.

As concerns this clonotype: The junction does not match germline at one end; this may be a read error. The chain uses TRBV11-2 and TRBJ2-1; D is undetermined. Per the germline V gene, CDR1 is SGHAT and CDR2 is FQNNGV. This CDR3 contains 13 residues. CDR3 region: CAGSMTDGLGKFF. The CDR3 nucleotides are TGTGCCGGCAGCATGACGGACGGGTTAGGGAAGTTCTTC.

The chain couples TRBV5-1 to TRBJ2-6, with no clear D. The germline V and J ends were trimmed by 4 bases and 3 bases, with 11 bases remaining between them. The CDR3 runs to 15 residues. The germline CDR1 and CDR2 sequences are SGHRS and YFSETQ. CDR3 in amino acids: CASSGALGGANVLTF. CDR3 coding DNA: TGCGCCAGCAGCGGAGCGCTTGGTGGGGCCAACGTCCTGACTTTC.

This sequence joins TRBV10-3 and TRBJ2-2; 10 bases map to TRBD1. Trimming removed 6 bases from V and 0 bases from J; junction bases left unmatched: 7. The CDR3 has 17 residues. Germline V lookup: CDR1 ENHRY, CDR2 SYGVKD. The CDR3 nucleotides are TGTGCCATCAGGGGGGACAGGGGTAGTTCGAACACCGGGGAGCTGTTTTTT. Translated, it gives CAIRGDRGSSNTGELFF.

This clonotype occurred many times. The J gene is TRBJ2-7, the V gene TRBV11-2, with 9 bases identical to TRBD1. Germline CDR1 is SGHAT and CDR2 is FQNNGV. The CDR3 is made up of 15 amino acids. V lost 1 base, J lost 3 bases, and 4 bases stayed unmatched. The CDR3 nucleotides read TGTGCCAGCAGCTTAGTCACAGGGGGCTACTACGAGCAGTACTTC. Protein: CASSLVTGGYYEQYF.

Worth noting for this clonotype: A much bigger clone sits one base away, suggesting this may be a read error. The J gene is TRBJ2-7, the V gene TRBV5-5; 7 bases fit TRBD1. Looked up from germline, CDR1 is SGHKS and CDR2 is YYEKEE (reference sequence). The CDR3 runs 12 residues. The CDR3 DNA follows: TGTGCCGGCAGCTTTCAGGGGGACGAGCAGTACTTC. This encodes CAGSFQGDEQYF. The full variable domain, rest sourced from reference TRBV5-5 and TRBJ2-7, is DAGVTQSPTHLIKTRGQQVTLRCSPISGHKSVSWYQQVLGQGPQFIFQYYEKEERGRGNFPDRFSARQFPNYSSELNVNALLLGDSALYLCAGSFQGDEQYFGPGTRLTVT.

The genes are TRBV20-1 and TRBJ2-7; D call uncertain. CDR1 is DFQATT, CDR2 SNEGSKA, per germline (reference sequence). The CDR3 covers 12 residues. In DNA, the CDR3 is TGCAATGTCCCAGGCAGTCCCTACGAGCAGTACTTC. Translating gives CNVPGSPYEQYF.

Note on this clonotype: A read error may account for a junction end that differs from germline. The V and J genes are TRBV4-1 and TRBJ1-5; the D is unclear. Germline V gives CDR1 MGHRA, CDR2 YSYEKL. There are 14 residues in the CDR3. CDR3 DNA sequence: TGCGCTAGCAGCCAACACAACGCGCCCGTGACCCAGCATTTT. Amino acid sequence: CASSQHNAPVTQHF.

This clonotype was observed at least ten times. The chain joins TRBV7-9 to TRBJ2-1; TRBD2 agrees at 10 bases. CDR1 and CDR2 (germline): SEHNR, FQNEAQ (reference sequence). This CDR3 is built from 18 residues. Trimming removed 2 bases from V and 6 bases from J; junction bases left unmatched: 13. CDR3 loop: CASSLRLAGEVEGNEQFF. CDR3 DNA sequence: TGTGCCAGCAGCTTACGTCTAGCGGGAGAGGTAGAAGGCAATGAGCAGTTCTTC.

A word on this clonotype: The junction departs from germline at one end; a sequencing error may be responsible. This chain joins TRBV6-1 and TRBJ1-6; D is unresolved. The CDR3 is 14 amino acids. Germline CDR1 reads MNHNS; CDR2 reads SASEGT. The CDR3 here is CACSEAVRDSPLHF. DNA of the CDR3: TGTGCCTGCAGTGAAGCGGTCCGGGATTCACCCCTCCACTTT.